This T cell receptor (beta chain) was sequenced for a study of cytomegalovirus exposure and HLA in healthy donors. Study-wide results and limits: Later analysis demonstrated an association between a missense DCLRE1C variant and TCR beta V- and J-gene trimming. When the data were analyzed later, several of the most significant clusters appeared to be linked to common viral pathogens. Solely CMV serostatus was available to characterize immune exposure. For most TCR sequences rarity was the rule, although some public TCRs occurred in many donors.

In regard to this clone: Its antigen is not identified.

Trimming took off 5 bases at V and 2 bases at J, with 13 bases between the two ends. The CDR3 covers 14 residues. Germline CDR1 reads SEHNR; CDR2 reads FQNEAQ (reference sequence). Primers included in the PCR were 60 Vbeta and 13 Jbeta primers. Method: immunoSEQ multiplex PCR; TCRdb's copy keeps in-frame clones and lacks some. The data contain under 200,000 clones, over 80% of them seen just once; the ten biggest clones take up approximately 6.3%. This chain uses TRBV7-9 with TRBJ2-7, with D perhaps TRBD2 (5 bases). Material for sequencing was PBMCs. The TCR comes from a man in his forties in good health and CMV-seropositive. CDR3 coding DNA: TGTGCCAGCAGCCCGCGGAGGAGACCCTACGAGCAGTACTTC. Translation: CASSPRRRPYEQYF.